This TCR beta chain was documented in a study of tumor T cells in aggressive B-cell lymphoma. This CDR3 spans 11 amino acids. Unmatched junction bases numbered 0, after V lost 5 bases and J lost 10 bases. Germline lookup yields CDR1 DFQATT and CDR2 SNEGSKA (reference sequence). Using immunoSEQ multiplex PCR, the repertoire was profiled, and TCRdb retains in-frame clones only, with some absent. The table records roughly 11,000 clones, approximately 91% of them present only once. This clonotype was sampled from an adult with diffuse large B cell lymphoma. The sequencing input was tumor tissue. The chain links TRBV20-1 to TRBJ2-1; 12 bases align to TRBD2. The CDR3 reads CSAGLAGEQFF. The CDR3 DNA reads as TGCAGTGCTGGACTAGCGGGAGAGCAGTTCTTC.